This section outlines one T cell receptor (beta chain) sequence together with its context. The data were obtained in a study of blood T cell repertoires in COVID-19. The CDR3 is 12 amino acids. Trimming shortened V by 5 bases and J by 7 bases, and 11 bases separated the two germline ends. Sequencing used immunoSEQ multiplex PCR; TCRdb keeps in-frame clones, though not all of them. Of about 98,000 clones detected, 81% appear once; the ten largest clones hold about 10%. Sequenced input: peripheral blood. The receptor's source is a woman of 80 years or more with acute or convalescent COVID-19. The chain joins TRBV12-3 or TRBV12-4 to TRBJ1-2, with a tentative D call TRBD1 (5 bases). CDR3: CASSPGEGGYTF. The CDR3 coding sequence is TGTGCCAGCAGTCCGGGGGAGGGTGGCTACACCTTC.